This entry concerns a single T cell receptor (beta chain). As yet, its antigen is unknown. The sample comes from a study of cytomegalovirus exposure and HLA in healthy donors. The overall study: As released early, the data held some 80 million unique TCRs from HLA-typed donors. Study-level results: Most of the TCR beta V segments (in an earlier analysis) were productive either about 87% or about 30% of the time. Later on, an analysis found that several of the most significant clusters appeared to be linked to common viral pathogens, which included parvovirus B19.

Amplification used 60 Vbeta primers and 13 Jbeta primers. Assay: immunoSEQ multiplex PCR; the TCRdb copy retains only in-frame clones and omits some. The sample shows 85,000 to 130,000 clones, 70% to 80% of them seen only once. The germline V and J ends were trimmed by 5 bases and 1 base, with 12 bases remaining between them. CDR3 length: 14 residues. Per germline, CDR1 MNHNY and CDR2 SVGAGI (reference sequence). Sequencing was carried out using PBMCs. This chain links TRBV6-6 with TRBJ2-7, with D possibly being TRBD1 (6 bases). This clonotype was obtained from a female donor in good health and CMV-seropositive. The CDR3: CASSLGTPSYEQYF. DNA of the CDR3: TGTGCCAGCAGTCTCGGGACACCTTCCTACGAGCAGTACTTC.